The present TCR beta chain was sequenced within a study of T cell responses to AZD1222 COVID-19 vaccine. Method: immunoSEQ multiplex PCR; TCRdb's copy keeps in-frame clones and lacks some. Altogether approximately 80,000 clones are present, 75% to 90% being singletons, with the ten largest covering 12%. Note on this clone: The target antigen is unknown.

It was second doses at about 4 or about 12 weeks that were pooled. General study results and limits: Seropositivity was recorded at baseline in only a handful of AZD1222 recipients. The peak T cell response came first, and repertoires were sampled only after it. Elevations in Spike-specific TCR breadth and depth followed administration of two AZD1222 doses.

Trimming took off 2 bases at V and 3 bases at J, with 8 bases between the two ends. There are 13 residues in the CDR3. Germline V gene lookup returns CDR1 SGHDT and CDR2 YYEEEE. The sample in question was peripheral blood, obtained 28 days after the second AZD1222 dose. The receptor was isolated from an adult who received the AZD1222 COVID-19 vaccine. This chain uses TRBV5-6 with TRBJ1-2; tentatively, D is TRBD1 (6 bases). This CDR3 is CASSLGGDYGYTF. As DNA, the CDR3 is TGTGCCAGCAGCTTAGGGGGGGACTATGGCTACACCTTC.